This is a list of T cell receptor beta chains from one sample in a study of pediatric ulcerative colitis. Assay: immunoSEQ multiplex PCR; the TCRdb copy retains only in-frame clones and omits some. The table includes 25,000 to 35,000 clones, around 80% detected once. The specimen sequenced was blood. The receptors come from a boy aged 10-17 years with severe ulcerative colitis. CDR3s include the opening cysteine and the closing phenylalanine or tryptophan. The D gene is left open where the match is weak. Expanded clones are given a class, and other clones once, few, many or no size at all.

>-|TRBV2|TRBJ2-7|-
CASSEEQGWRKYF
TGTGCCAGCAGTGAAGAGCAGGGGTGGAGAAAGTACTTC
>-|TRBV14|TRBJ1-1|TRBD1
CASSPPFRGLTEAFF
TGTGCCAGCAGCCCCCCCTTTAGGGGGCTCACTGAAGCTTTCTTT
>once|TRBV19|TRBJ1-5|-
CASSRTRDALNQPQHF
TGTGCCAGTAGTAGGACGAGAGACGCCCTTAATCAGCCCCAGCATTTT
>-|TRBV19|TRBJ2-5|TRBD2
CASSNVRTSFSGRGQETQYF
TGTGCCAGTAGTAATGTACGGACTAGTTTCTCCGGGCGGGGTCAAGAGACCCAGTACTTC
>-|TRBV19|TRBJ2-5|-
CASSIGGDGTQYF
TGTGCCAGTAGTATAGGGGGGGATGGGACCCAGTACTTC
>-|TRBV11-3|TRBJ1-6|-
CASSPVAGVSPLHF
TGTGCCAGCAGCCCCGTAGCGGGGGTTTCACCCCTCCACTTT
>-|TRBV19|TRBJ2-7|-
CASRDRTYEQYF
TGTGCCAGTAGGGACAGAACCTACGAGCAGTACTTC
>-|TRBV19|TRBJ2-7|-
CASSLRLGGINEQYF
TGTGCCAGTAGTCTTCGACTAGGAGGTATCAACGAGCAGTACTTC
>few|TRBV7-9|TRBJ1-2|-
CASSASGVGYGYTF
TGTGCCAGCAGCGCCTCAGGGGTTGGATATGGCTACACCTTC
>-|TRBV23-1|TRBJ2-5|-
CASSPGEQETQYF
TGCGCCAGCAGTCCAGGGGAACAAGAGACCCAGTACTTC
>-|TRBV5-4|TRBJ2-1|-
CASSKTSPSYNEQFF
TGTGCCAGCAGCAAAACTAGCCCATCCTACAATGAGCAGTTCTTC
>-|TRBV27|TRBJ2-5|-
CASSLSGAGETQYF
TGTGCCAGCAGTTTATCGGGGGCCGGGGAGACCCAGTACTTC
>-|TRBV7-2|TRBJ2-7|-
CASSLRGANSYEQYF
TGTGCCAGCAGCCTTCGGGGGGCTAACTCCTACGAGCAGTACTTC
>-|TRBV5-6|TRBJ1-3|-
CASSQRGLFSGNTIYF
TGTGCCAGCAGCCAACGCGGACTGTTCTCTGGAAACACCATATATTTT
>once|TRBV7-8|TRBJ1-4|-
CASSLTGPNEKLFF
TGTGCCAGCAGCTTAACAGGCCCTAATGAAAAACTGTTTTTT
>-|TRBV4-1|TRBJ1-6|TRBD1
CASSPTGVTRTNYNSPLHF
TGCGCCAGCAGCCCGACAGGGGTTACCCGAACGAATTATAATTCACCCCTCCACTTT
>-|TRBV5-1|TRBJ1-2|-
CASRFSPLGTYGYTF
TGCGCCAGCAGATTTTCTCCTCTGGGAACTTATGGCTACACCTTC
>few|TRBV6-1|TRBJ2-5|TRBD1
CASRIQRGRETQYF
TGTGCCAGCAGGATCCAAAGGGGGCGGGAGACCCAGTACTTC
>-|TRBV2|TRBJ2-2|-
CASSNGGPGELFF
TGTGCCAGCAGTAACGGGGGCCCCGGGGAGCTGTTTTTT
>-|TRBV5-8|TRBJ2-5|-
CASSLEWGGVETQYF
TGTGCCAGCAGCTTGGAATGGGGCGGAGTGGAGACCCAGTACTTC
>once|TRBV28|TRBJ2-7|TRBD1
CASSPTGGPYEQYF
TGTGCCAGCAGCCCGACAGGGGGCCCTTACGAGCAGTACTTC
>-|TRBV5-6|TRBJ2-3|-
CASSFGTDTQYF
TGTGCCAGCAGCTTCGGCACAGATACGCAGTATTTT
>-|TRBV11-2|TRBJ2-7|-
CASSEQDLNYEQYF
TGTGCCAGCAGCGAGCAGGACTTGAACTACGAGCAGTACTTC
>-|TRBV2|TRBJ2-3|-
CASIGFWDGADDTQYF
TGTGCCAGCATCGGATTCTGGGACGGCGCCGATGATACGCAGTATTTT
>few|TRBV7-9|TRBJ2-7|-
CASSFPGGLEQYF
TGTGCCAGCAGCTTCCCCGGGGGGCTAGAGCAGTACTTC
>few|TRBV6-6|TRBJ1-3|-
CASSYLRGDAGNTIYF
TGTGCCAGCAGTTACCTTCGGGGAGATGCTGGAAACACCATATATTTT
>-|TRBV11-1|TRBJ2-1|TRBD2
CASRSGGVLNEQFF
TGTGCCAGCCGTAGCGGGGGCGTCTTAAATGAGCAGTTCTTC
>-|TRBV10-3|TRBJ1-1|-
CAIRSRGDAEAFF
TGTGCCATCAGATCCCGAGGGGATGCTGAAGCTTTCTTT
>-|TRBV4-1|TRBJ1-1|-
CASSQDKGGTEAFF
TGCGCCAGCAGCCAAGATAAAGGGGGCACTGAAGCTTTCTTT
>-|TRBV7-2|TRBJ2-3|TRBD2
CASSSRLAGGHTDTQYF
TGTGCCAGCAGCTCTCGACTAGCGGGGGGCCACACAGATACGCAGTATTTT
>-|TRBV5-4|TRBJ2-1|TRBD1
CASSLEGQVHEQFF
TGTGCCAGCAGCTTGGAGGGACAGGTACATGAGCAGTTCTTC
>-|TRBV30|TRBJ1-2|-
CAWSRGAVEGYTF
TGTGCCTGGAGTCGAGGGGCGGTAGAAGGCTACACCTTC
>-|TRBV30|TRBJ1-2|-
CAAGEGVFDYGYTF
TGTGCCGCAGGAGAAGGGGTATTCGACTATGGCTACACCTTC
>-|TRBV11-2|TRBJ2-6|-
CASSLGRGRSGANVLTF
TGTGCCAGCAGCTTAGGTCGAGGGCGCTCTGGGGCCAACGTCCTGACTTTC
>-|TRBV6-1|TRBJ2-3|-
CASSESKEVDTQYF
TGTGCCAGCAGTGAAAGTAAGGAAGTAGATACGCAGTATTTT
>-|TRBV5-1|TRBJ1-1|TRBD1
CASSLEGAAGTEAFF
TGCGCCAGCAGCTTAGAGGGGGCGGCGGGCACTGAAGCTTTCTTT
>-|TRBV25-1|TRBJ2-3|-
CASSELVGQSTDTQYF
TGTGCCAGCAGTGAATTAGTAGGACAAAGCACAGATACGCAGTATTTT
>-|TRBV5-8|TRBJ1-5|-
CASSLGQSSNQPQHF
TGTGCCAGCAGCTTGGGACAGAGTAGCAATCAGCCCCAGCATTTT
>few|TRBV7-3|TRBJ1-1|-
CASSPGMNTEAFF
TGTGCCAGCAGCCCGGGGATGAACACTGAAGCTTTCTTT
>-|TRBV10-3|TRBJ2-7|TRBD1
CAIRGTGIVYEQYF
TGTGCCATCAGAGGGACAGGGATCGTATACGAGCAGTACTTC
>-|TRBV6-6|TRBJ2-5|TRBD2
CASSYELAGDQETQYF
TGTGCCAGCAGTTACGAACTAGCGGGGGACCAAGAGACCCAGTACTTC
>-|TRBV2|TRBJ2-3|TRBD2
CASLNGGSFLGDTQYF
TGTGCCAGCTTGAACGGGGGGTCCTTTCTCGGAGATACGCAGTATTTT
>once|TRBV11-3|TRBJ2-1|TRBD2
CASSQASGGHYNEQFF
TGTGCCAGCAGCCAAGCCAGCGGGGGTCATTACAATGAGCAGTTCTTC
>-|TRBV6-6|TRBJ1-1|TRBD1
CASSPLTGVNTEAFF
TGTGCCAGCAGTCCCTTGACAGGGGTGAACACTGAAGCTTTCTTT
>-|TRBV30|TRBJ1-2|TRBD1
CAWNRGFYGYTF
TGTGCCTGGAACAGGGGCTTCTATGGCTACACCTTC
>few|TRBV5-1|TRBJ2-7|TRBD1
CASSLDRGDGEQYF
TGCGCCAGCAGCTTGGACAGGGGAGATGGCGAGCAGTACTTC
>-|TRBV5-8|TRBJ1-3|-
CASSLVSVHLSGNTIYF
TGTGCCAGCAGCTTGGTATCGGTCCACCTCTCTGGAAACACCATATATTTT
>once|TRBV6-5|TRBJ1-6|-
CASSYERFGDSPLHF
TGTGCCAGCAGTTACGAGCGGTTCGGGGATTCACCCCTCCACTTT
>-|TRBV4-3|TRBJ1-4|-
CASSQGTGKLFF
TGCGCCAGCAGCCAAGGTACCGGGAAACTGTTTTTT
>-|TRBV2|TRBJ2-5|-
CAGKGSGETQYF
TGTGCCGGGAAAGGGTCCGGGGAGACCCAGTACTTC
>few|TRBV4-1|TRBJ1-1|-
CASSQDEQYTEAFF
TGCGCCAGCAGCCAAGATGAACAGTACACTGAAGCTTTCTTT
>-|TRBV30|TRBJ1-5|-
CAWSSTGTLNQPQHF
TGTGCCTGGAGTAGTACCGGGACCCTCAATCAGCCCCAGCATTTT
>-|TRBV11-3|TRBJ2-1|TRBD2
CASSLDGTSNEQFF
TGTGCCAGCAGCTTAGATGGGACTAGCAATGAGCAGTTCTTC
>-|TRBV7-9|TRBJ1-2|-
CASSSLGANYGYTF
TGTGCCAGCAGCTCGCTGGGGGCCAACTATGGCTACACCTTC
>-|TRBV5-5|TRBJ2-1|-
CASSSPGGNEQFF
TGTGCCAGCAGCTCGCCAGGGGGGAATGAGCAGTTCTTC
>-|TRBV11-2|TRBJ1-1|-
CASSLGRGAEAFF
TGTGCCAGCAGCTTGGGCCGGGGAGCTGAAGCTTTCTTT